Following are 20 T cell receptor beta chains from one sample sequenced in a study of PD-L1 blockade in urothelial cancer. Time point described: pretreatment peripheral blood. The data were produced by immunoSEQ multiplex PCR, yet TCRdb's version contains in-frame clones alone and is incomplete. The table has tens of thousands of clones, around 86% seen once. Source: PBMCs, taken around atezolizumab (anti-PD-L1) treatment. The receptors shown here come from a man aged 45-60 years with urothelial cancer.

The chain has TRBV29-1 and TRBJ2-7; 8 nucleotides match TRBD2. V was pared by 7 bases and J by 2 bases, with 1 base of the junction left unmatched. Germline CDR1 and CDR2: SQVTM and ANQGSEA. The CDR3 sequence is 11 residues long. CDR3 DNA sequence: TGCAGCGCGGGGGGGGCCTACGAGCAGTACTTC. This gives the protein CSAGGAYEQYF.

The chain links TRBV6-1 to TRBJ2-3; TRBD1 agrees at 9 bases. CDR1 MNHNS and CDR2 SASEGT come from the germline V gene. The CDR3 runs 17 residues. Trimming at V came to 4 bases and at J to 3 bases, leaving 11 bases not matched to a gene. Written as DNA, the CDR3 is TGTGCCAGCAGTGCGAAAACAGGGGGCTCGAGAACAGATACGCAGTATTTT. Protein product: CASSAKTGGSRTDTQYF.

The genes are TRBV12-5 and TRBJ1-2; the D is unclear. The V end was cut by 0 bases, the J end by 3 bases, with 5 bases between. The CDR3 totals 13 residues. CDR1 and CDR2 (germline): LGHNT, FRNRAP. The chain's CDR3 is CASGLVPYYGYTF. DNA of the CDR3: TGTGCTAGTGGTTTGGTCCCATACTATGGCTACACCTTC.

This clone was seen a handful of times. The V gene is TRBV7-9, the J gene TRBJ1-1; 10 nucleotides agree with TRBD1. The junction had 4 bases not matched to a gene; V was cut back by 5 bases and J by 1 base. Germline V gene lookup returns CDR1 SEHNR and CDR2 FQNEAQ (reference sequence). This CDR3 is 15 amino acids long. CDR3: CASSGGQGWNTEAFF. As DNA, the CDR3 is TGTGCCAGCAGCGGGGGACAGGGGTGGAACACTGAAGCTTTCTTT.

The V gene is TRBV29-1, the J gene TRBJ2-5, with D uncertain. Germline lookup yields CDR1 SQVTM and CDR2 ANQGSEA. V gave up 0 bases and J gave up 7 bases, with 12 bases separating them. The CDR3 loop spans 13 amino acids. DNA of the CDR3: TGCAGCGTTGAAGACCAGGCGCGTCGGACCCAGTACTTC. Its translation: CSVEDQARRTQYF.

CDR3 sequence: CASSPGDRGQAGEAFF. The CDR3 DNA is TGCGCCAGCAGTCCGGGGGACAGGGGGCAGGCTGGTGAAGCTTTCTTT. This chain links TRBV23-1 with TRBJ1-1, with 12 bases that match TRBD1. TRBV23-1 falls under the ORF class, with uncertain function. V dropped 4 bases and J dropped 7; count of bases not matched to a gene: 10. The length of the CDR3 is 16 residues.

This chain uses TRBV6-5 with TRBJ2-5; 8 bases agree with TRBD2. V dropped 7 bases and J dropped 7; count of bases not matched to a gene: 11. The germline CDR1 and CDR2 sequences are MNHEY and SVGAGI. The CDR3 has 14 residues. The CDR3 nucleotides read TGTGCCAGCACCACCCCCGACGCGGGGGGGACCCAGTACTTC. Residues: CASTTPDAGGTQYF.

CDR3 DNA sequence: TGTGCCAGCAGCCCCTGGTCGATTACCCCCCGCGGGACAGATACGCAGTATTTT. It codes for CASSPWSITPRGTDTQYF. The gene calls are TRBV9 and TRBJ2-3; tentative D call: TRBD2 (5 bases). Between the trimmed V and J ends, which lost 4 bases and 3 bases, there was a span of 24 bases. Germline loops: CDR1 SGDLS, CDR2 YYNGEE. The CDR3 is 18 residues long.

The chain uses TRBV2 and TRBJ1-1, with 10 bases fitting TRBD1. V shed 7 bases and J 6 bases; nucleotides not matched to a gene: 5. The CDR3 contains 13 residues. Germline CDR1 SNHLY, CDR2 FYNNEI. Here the CDR3 reads CASKRQGAAEAFF. The CDR3 coding sequence is TGTGCCAGCAAGAGACAGGGGGCGGCTGAAGCTTTCTTT.

This clone turned up a few times. The V call is TRBV6-6, the J call TRBJ2-7, with D possibly TRBD2 on 5 matching bases. CDR3 length: 13 amino acids. Germline CDR1 is MNHNY and CDR2 is SVGAGI (reference sequence). Trimming removed 3 bases from V and 7 bases from J, with 13 bases in between. CDR3 loop: CASSYMGSGEQYF. The DNA for the CDR3 is TGTGCCAGCAGTTATATGGGGTCGGGGGAGCAGTACTTC.

The V and J genes are TRBV4-1 and TRBJ2-7; 13 bases align to TRBD2. The J segment lost 4 bases and the V segment lost 0 bases, leaving 3 bases of the junction unmatched. CDR1 and CDR2 (germline): MGHRA, YSYEKL. This CDR3 comprises 16 residues. CDR3 sequence: CASSQEMTSGRYEQYF. The CDR3 nucleotides read TGCGCCAGCAGCCAAGAAATGACTAGCGGGAGGTACGAGCAGTACTTC.

The V gene is TRBV19, the J gene TRBJ1-4, with 10 bases fitting TRBD1. The trim removed 2 bases at V and 4 bases at J, leaving 7 bases unmatched. Germline CDR1 and CDR2: LNHDA and SQIVND (reference sequence). The CDR3 has 17 amino acids. This chain's CDR3 is CASSISGQGRLNEKLFF. The CDR3 DNA is TGTGCCAGTAGTATATCGGGACAGGGGCGACTTAATGAAAAACTGTTTTTT.

V is TRBV5-5 and J is TRBJ2-2, with 10 bases fitting TRBD2. The V gene's germline CDR1 is SGHKS and CDR2 YYEKEE (reference sequence). Germline trimming cut 1 base from V and 1 base from J; bases unmatched to any gene: 10. This CDR3 is 19 amino acids long. As DNA, the CDR3 is TGTGCCAGCAGCTTGCTGGGGCTAGCGGGGGACCTGAACACCGGGGAGCTGTTTTTT. Its protein is CASSLLGLAGDLNTGELFF.

This rearrangement joins TRBV4-1 to TRBJ1-5; 8 nucleotides align to TRBD1. The germline V gene encodes CDR1 MGHRA and CDR2 YSYEKL. The J segment lost 5 bases and the V segment lost 1 base, leaving 4 bases of the junction unmatched. The CDR3 loop spans 15 amino acids. CDR3: CASSQGGTGYQPQHF. The CDR3 nucleotides read TGCGCCAGCAGCCAAGGGGGGACAGGATATCAGCCCCAGCATTTT.

This chain links TRBV4-1 with TRBJ1-5; the match to TRBD1 covers 7 bases. This CDR3 has 15 residues. J was trimmed by 9 bases and V by 3 bases; bases with no gene match: 11. CDR1 and CDR2 from the germline V gene are MGHRA and YSYEKL. CDR3 nucleotide sequence: TGCGCCAGCAGCCAGGAAAGGACAGGATTTCGGCCCCAGCATTTT. This encodes CASSQERTGFRPQHF.

The genes are TRBV9 and TRBJ2-7; possible D gene TRBD1, 5 bases. The CDR3 covers 13 residues. Germline CDR1 and CDR2: SGDLS and YYNGEE. The V and J ends lost 0 bases and 7 bases respectively, with 11 bases between them. The CDR3 region is CASSVDSGLEQYF. CDR3 coding DNA: TGTGCCAGCAGCGTAGACTCAGGGCTTGAGCAGTACTTC.

The sample holds one count of this clone. This chain joins TRBV6-4 and TRBJ2-3; perhaps TRBD2 as D (5 bases). Trimming left V 8 bases short and J 1 base short, with 13 bases between. This CDR3 comprises 14 residues. Per the germline V gene, CDR1 is MRHNA and CDR2 is SNTAGT. CDR3 region: CASDQDCGTDTQYF. In DNA form, the CDR3 reads TGTGCCAGCGACCAGGACTGCGGCACAGATACGCAGTATTTT.

The J gene is TRBJ1-1, the V gene TRBV10-1; D gene uncertain. Looked up from germline, CDR1 is WNHNN and CDR2 is SYGVQD (reference sequence). V gave up 0 bases and J gave up 2 bases, with 10 bases separating them. CDR3 size: 15 residues. CDR3 DNA sequence: TGCGCCAGCAGTGAGTCGGCGGAGGGTAACACTGAAGCTTTCTTT. The encoded protein is CASSESAEGNTEAFF.

This chain links TRBV27 with TRBJ1-2; D may be TRBD1 (5 bases). The V gene lost 6 bases and the J gene lost 7 bases, with 30 bases spanning the gap. Germline CDR1 and CDR2: MNHEY and SMNVEV (reference sequence). The CDR3 loop spans 18 amino acids. CDR3 loop: CASSAHVRTFRVDSGYTF. The CDR3 DNA follows: TGTGCCAGCAGCGCACATGTTCGGACATTTCGAGTAGATAGTGGCTACACCTTC.

The chain is built from TRBV10-1 and TRBJ2-1, with 13 positions matching TRBD2. CDR3 length equals 15 residues. J lost 6 bases, V lost 4 bases, and 3 bases had no gene match. The germline gives CDR1 WNHNN, CDR2 SYGVQD (reference sequence). The CDR3 loop reads CASSGTSGGSNEQFF. As DNA, the CDR3 is TGCGCCAGCAGTGGGACTAGCGGGGGCTCCAATGAGCAGTTCTTC.